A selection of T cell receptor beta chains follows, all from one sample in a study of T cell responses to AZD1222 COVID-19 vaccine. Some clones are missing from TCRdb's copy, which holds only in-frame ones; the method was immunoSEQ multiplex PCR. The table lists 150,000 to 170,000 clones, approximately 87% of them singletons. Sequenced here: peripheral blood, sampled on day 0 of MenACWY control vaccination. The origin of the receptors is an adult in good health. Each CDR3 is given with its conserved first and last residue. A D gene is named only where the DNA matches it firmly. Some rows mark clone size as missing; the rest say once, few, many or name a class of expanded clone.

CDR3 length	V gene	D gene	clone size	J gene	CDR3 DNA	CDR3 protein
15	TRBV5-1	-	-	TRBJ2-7	TGCGCCAGCAGCATCCCCGGGACTGGATCCTACGAGCAGTACTTC	CASSIPGTGSYEQYF
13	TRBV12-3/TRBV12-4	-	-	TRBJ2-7	TGTGCCAGCAGCCGGACTTCGTCCTACGAGCAGTACTTC	CASSRTSSYEQYF
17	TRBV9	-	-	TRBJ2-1	TGTGCCAGCAGCGTGGCCCCCGCTCGGGAGCAGGGGAATGAGCAGTTCTTC	CASSVAPAREQGNEQFF
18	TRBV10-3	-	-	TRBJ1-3	TGTGCCATCAGTCAAGACGGGACCGGCATTGCCTCTGGAAACACCATATATTTT	CAISQDGTGIASGNTIYF
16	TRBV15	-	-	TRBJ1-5	TGTGCCACCAGCAGGCGTTCCGGGGAGCGGGGTCAGCCCCAGCATTTT	CATSRRSGERGQPQHF
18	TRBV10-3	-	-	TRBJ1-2	TGTGCCATCAGTGAGTCGAAAGGGTTGAAGGTGAGAGACTATGGCTACACCTTC	CAISESKGLKVRDYGYTF
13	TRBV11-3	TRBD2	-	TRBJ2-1	TGTGCCAGCAGCCCCGCGGGAGACAATGAGCAGTTCTTC	CASSPAGDNEQFF
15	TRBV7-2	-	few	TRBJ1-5	TGTGCCAGCAGCTTAGGGGGCTTGAGCAATCAGCCCCAGCATTTT	CASSLGGLSNQPQHF
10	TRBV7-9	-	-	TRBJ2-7	TGTGCCAGCCGTGGGGGCGAGCAGTACTTC	CASRGGEQYF
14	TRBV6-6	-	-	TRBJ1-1	TGTGCCAGCAGTTACCTCGGCGGGGGCACCGACGCTTTCTTT	CASSYLGGGTDAFF
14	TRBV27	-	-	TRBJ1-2	TGTGCCAGCAGTTTTAGTATTGGGGGGAATGGCTACACCTTC	CASSFSIGGNGYTF
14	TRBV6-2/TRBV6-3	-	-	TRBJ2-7	TGTGCCAGCAGTTACGCAGGCCCCCTTGGGGAGCAGTACTTC	CASSYAGPLGEQYF
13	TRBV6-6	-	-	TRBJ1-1	TGTGCCAGCAGCCGCGCGGGGGGCACTGAAGCTTTCTTT	CASSRAGGTEAFF
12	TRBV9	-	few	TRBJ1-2	TGTGCCAGCAGCGTAGCTGAAGATGGCTACACCTTC	CASSVAEDGYTF
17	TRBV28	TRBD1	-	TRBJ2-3	TGTGCCAGCAGTTTATGGAGGGGACAGGGGTTCCCAGATACGCAGTATTTT	CASSLWRGQGFPDTQYF
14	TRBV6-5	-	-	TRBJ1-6	TGTGCCAGTAGGAACGGATGGGGTGGATCACCCCTCCACTTT	CASRNGWGGSPLHF
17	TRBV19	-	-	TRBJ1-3	TGTGCCAGTAGTATTGGAGGGGGGCCCTCCTCTGGAAACACCATATATTTT	CASSIGGGPSSGNTIYF
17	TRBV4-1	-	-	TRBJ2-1	TGCGCCAGCAGCCAACCAATGGGCGGGGGCACCGCCAATGAGCAGTTCTTC	CASSQPMGGGTANEQFF
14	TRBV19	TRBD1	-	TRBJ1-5	TGTGCCAGTACCTCCAGGGGGAGCGATCAGCCCCAGCATTTT	CASTSRGSDQPQHF
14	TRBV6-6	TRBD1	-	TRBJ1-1	TGTGCCAGCAGACAAACAGGGGGTGGCACTGAAGCTTTCTTT	CASRQTGGGTEAFF
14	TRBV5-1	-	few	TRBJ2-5	TGCGCCAGCAGCGTCCCCGGGTCCTCGGAGACCCAGTACTTC	CASSVPGSSETQYF
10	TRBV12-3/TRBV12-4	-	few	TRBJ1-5	TGTGCCACCGCCCGACAGCCCCAGCATTTT	CATARQPQHF
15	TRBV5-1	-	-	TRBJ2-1	TGCGCCAGCAGCTTGGCCGGAGACACCTACAATGAGCAGTTCTTC	CASSLAGDTYNEQFF
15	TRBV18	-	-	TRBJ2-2	TGTGCCAGCTCACCTGGGGCAGGGGACACCGGGGAGCTGTTTTTT	CASSPGAGDTGELFF
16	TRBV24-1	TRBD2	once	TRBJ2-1	TGTGCCACCAGTGATCCTACTAGCGGGAGGGCCTATGAGCAGTTCTTC	CATSDPTSGRAYEQFF
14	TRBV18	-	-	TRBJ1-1	TGTGCCAGCTCACCACCATCCGGGGGTTCTGAAGCTTTCTTT	CASSPPSGGSEAFF
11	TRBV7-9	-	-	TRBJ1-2	TGTGCCAGCAGCGAGGGACCCGCCCTTCCCTTC	CASSEGPALPF
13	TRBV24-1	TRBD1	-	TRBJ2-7	TGTGCCACCCTTCGGGGACAGGGGTACGAGCAGTACTTC	CATLRGQGYEQYF
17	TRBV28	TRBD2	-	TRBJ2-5	TGTGCCAGCAGTTTACCGCTCTTAGCGGGGGGGCAAGAGACCCAGTACTTC	CASSLPLLAGGQETQYF
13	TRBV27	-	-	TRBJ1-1	TGTGCCAGCAGTTTATCAGTCTCGGTTCAAGCTTTCTTT	CASSLSVSVQAFF
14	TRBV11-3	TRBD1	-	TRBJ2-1	TGTGCCAGCCAACGGGACAGGGTCCTCCTGAGGCAGTTCTTC	CASQRDRVLLRQFF
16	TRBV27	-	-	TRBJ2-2	TGTGCCAGCAGTTTTAACGCAGTTCGGAACACCGGGGAGCTGTTTTTT	CASSFNAVRNTGELFF